This TCR beta chain was profiled in a study of blood T cell repertoires in COVID-19. Study-level background: From T cells, B-cell-depleted T cells, or PBMCs came the material, which was cDNA or gDNA.

TCRdb's copy holds only in-frame clones and misses some; the assay was immunoSEQ multiplex PCR. The sample includes some 97,000 clones, more than 90% seen only once; the top ten take 5.7%. CDR3 size: 14 residues. Trimming pared 4 bases from V and 2 bases from J, leaving 10 bases between. Germline lookup yields CDR1 SGHRS and CDR2 YFSETQ. The sequence was collected from a man between 70 and 80 years old with acute or convalescent COVID-19. Sequenced input: peripheral blood. The J gene is TRBJ2-1, the V gene TRBV5-1; D is undetermined. The CDR3 DNA reads as TGCGCCAGCAGCCTTCCCCTTCCCTACAATGAGCAGTTCTTC. The encoded protein is CASSLPLPYNEQFF.